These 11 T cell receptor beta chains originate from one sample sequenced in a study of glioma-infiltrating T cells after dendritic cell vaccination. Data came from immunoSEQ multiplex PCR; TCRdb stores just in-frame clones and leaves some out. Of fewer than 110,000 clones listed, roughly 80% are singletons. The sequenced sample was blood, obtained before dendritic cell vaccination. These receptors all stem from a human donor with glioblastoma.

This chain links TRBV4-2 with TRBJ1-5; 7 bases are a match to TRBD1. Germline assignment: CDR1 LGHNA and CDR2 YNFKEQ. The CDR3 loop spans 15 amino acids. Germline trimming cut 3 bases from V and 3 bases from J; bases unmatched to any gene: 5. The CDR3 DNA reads TGTGCCAGCAGCCACTTACAGGGGAACAATCAGCCCCAGCATTTT. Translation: CASSHLQGNNQPQHF.

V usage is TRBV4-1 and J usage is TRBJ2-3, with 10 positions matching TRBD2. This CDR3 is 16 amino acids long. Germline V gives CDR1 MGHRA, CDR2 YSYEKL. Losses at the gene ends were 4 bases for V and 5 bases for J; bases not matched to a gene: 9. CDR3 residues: CASSLAKRGGIDTQYF. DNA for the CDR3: TGCGCCAGCAGCCTAGCGAAGCGGGGGGGCATAGATACGCAGTATTTT.

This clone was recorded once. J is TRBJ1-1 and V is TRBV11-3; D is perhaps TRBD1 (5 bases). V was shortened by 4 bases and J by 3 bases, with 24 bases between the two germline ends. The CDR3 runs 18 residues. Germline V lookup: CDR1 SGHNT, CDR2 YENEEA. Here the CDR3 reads CASSSLHVIRGWDTEAFF. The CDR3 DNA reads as TGTGCCAGCAGCTCGCTTCACGTCATTCGGGGGTGGGACACTGAAGCTTTCTTT.

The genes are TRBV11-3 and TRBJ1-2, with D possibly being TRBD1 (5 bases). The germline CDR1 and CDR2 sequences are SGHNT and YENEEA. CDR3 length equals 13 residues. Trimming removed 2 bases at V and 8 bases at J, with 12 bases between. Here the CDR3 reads CASSLPHRSGYTF. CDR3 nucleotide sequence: TGTGCCAGCAGCTTACCCCACAGGAGCGGCTACACCTTC.

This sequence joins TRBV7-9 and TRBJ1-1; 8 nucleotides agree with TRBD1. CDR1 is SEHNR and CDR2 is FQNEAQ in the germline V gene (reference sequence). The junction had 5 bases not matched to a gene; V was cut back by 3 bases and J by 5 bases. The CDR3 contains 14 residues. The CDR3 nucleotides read TGTGCCAGCAGCTTCGAGCAGGGGGCTACTGAAGCTTTCTTT. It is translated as CASSFEQGATEAFF.

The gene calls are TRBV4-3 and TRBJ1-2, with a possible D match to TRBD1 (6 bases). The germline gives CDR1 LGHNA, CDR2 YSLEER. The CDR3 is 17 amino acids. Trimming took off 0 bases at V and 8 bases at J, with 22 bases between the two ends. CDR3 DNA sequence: TGCGCCAGCAGCCAAGATGGCCCAGGGGTCAACCCACGGGGCTACACCTTC. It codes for CASSQDGPGVNPRGYTF.

The CDR3, as DNA: TGTGCCAGCAGTCGAGGGACAGGGAGCTACACCTTC. Translated, it gives CASSRGTGSYTF. This chain uses TRBV2 with TRBJ1-2; 9 nucleotides line up with TRBD1. This CDR3 spans 12 amino acids. The trim removed 5 bases at V and 9 bases at J, leaving 4 bases unmatched. Germline V CDR1 and CDR2: SNHLY, FYNNEI.

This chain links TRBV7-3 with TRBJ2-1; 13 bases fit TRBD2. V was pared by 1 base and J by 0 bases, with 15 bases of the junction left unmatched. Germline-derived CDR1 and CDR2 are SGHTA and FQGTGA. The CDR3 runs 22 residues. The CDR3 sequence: CASSLKPSKTSGGPYSYNEQFF. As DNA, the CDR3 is TGTGCCAGCAGCTTAAAGCCTTCTAAGACTAGCGGGGGGCCCTACTCCTACAATGAGCAGTTCTTC.

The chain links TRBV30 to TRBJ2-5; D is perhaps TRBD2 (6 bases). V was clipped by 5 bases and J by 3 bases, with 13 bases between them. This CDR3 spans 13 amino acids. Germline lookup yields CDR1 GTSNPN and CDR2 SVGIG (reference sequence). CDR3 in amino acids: CAWSWGGKETQYF. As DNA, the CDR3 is TGTGCCTGGTCATGGGGAGGAAAAGAGACCCAGTACTTC.

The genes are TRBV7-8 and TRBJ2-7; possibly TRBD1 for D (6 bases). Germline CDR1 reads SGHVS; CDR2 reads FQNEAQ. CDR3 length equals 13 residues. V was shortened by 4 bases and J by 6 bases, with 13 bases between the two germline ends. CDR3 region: CASSSSTGLEQYF. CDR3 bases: TGTGCCAGCAGCTCCTCCACAGGGCTCGAGCAGTACTTC.

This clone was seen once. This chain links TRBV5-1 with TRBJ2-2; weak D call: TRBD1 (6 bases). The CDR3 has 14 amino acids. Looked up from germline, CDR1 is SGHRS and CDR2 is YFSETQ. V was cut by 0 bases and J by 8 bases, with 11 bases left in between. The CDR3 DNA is TGCGCCAGCAGCTTGGCCCAGGGGCCGGGGGAGCTGTTTTTT. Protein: CASSLAQGPGELFF.